This T cell receptor beta chain was identified during a study of T cells in Graves' hyperthyroidism and ophthalmopathy. Findings and limits, study-wide: Researchers report that a 13 V-J model separated ophthalmopathy from stable hyperthyroidism.

From RNA transcripts, TCR beta CDR3 regions were amplified. Researchers ran a first-round RT-PCR on the TCR CDR3 using the HTBI primer set. A single record per CDR3 protein comes from TCRdb applying MiXCR to the multiplex PCR reads. The sample contains 450,000 to 700,000 distinct CDR3 sequences, about 43% of which appear only once. V gave up 2 bases and J gave up 3 bases, with 11 bases separating them. The CDR3 spans 14 residues. CDR1 is SGHTA and CDR2 is FQGNSA in the germline V gene. It was uncontrolled infection, other autoimmune disease, pregnancy or lactation that excluded patients. This clonotype has a handful of counts. Its antigen is undetermined.

V gene TRBV7-2 combines with J gene TRBJ2-7; D possibly corresponds to TRBD1 (6 bases). The sample taken for sequencing was peripheral blood or thyroid tissue (not recorded which). The clonotype originates from an adult woman with Graves' disease, either hyperthyroidism or ophthalmopathy (not recorded which). The CDR3 DNA reads as TGTGCCAGCAGCTTAAGGGACACGCGCTACGAGCAGTACTTC. Protein: CASSLRDTRYEQYF.